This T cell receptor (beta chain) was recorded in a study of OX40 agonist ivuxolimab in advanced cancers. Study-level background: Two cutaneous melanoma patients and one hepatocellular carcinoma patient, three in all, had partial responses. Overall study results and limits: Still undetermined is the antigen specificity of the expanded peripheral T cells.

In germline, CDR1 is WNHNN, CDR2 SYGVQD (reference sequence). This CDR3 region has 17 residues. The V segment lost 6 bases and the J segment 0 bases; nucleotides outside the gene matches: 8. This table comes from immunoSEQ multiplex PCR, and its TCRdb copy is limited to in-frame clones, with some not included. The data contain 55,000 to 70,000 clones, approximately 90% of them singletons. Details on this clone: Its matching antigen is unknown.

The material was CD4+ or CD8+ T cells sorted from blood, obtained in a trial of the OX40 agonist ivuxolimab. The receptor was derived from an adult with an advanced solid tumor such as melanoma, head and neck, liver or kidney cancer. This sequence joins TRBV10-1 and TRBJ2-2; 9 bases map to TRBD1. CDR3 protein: CASSRDRVVPNTGELFF. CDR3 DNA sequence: TGCGCCAGCAGCCGGGACAGGGTGGTTCCGAACACCGGGGAGCTGTTTTTT.